This entry lists 30 T cell receptor beta chains sequenced from one sample in a study of T-cell reconstitution after alpha-beta-depleted transplantation in children. Unique molecular identifiers tagged the TCRbeta library. MiXCR, applied by TCRdb to the PCR reads, yields one record per CDR3 protein. The sample yields 200,000 or so distinct CDR3 sequences, 6.6% seen once. The specimen was PBMCs, collected before TCRalphabeta/CD19-depleted stem cell transplant. The receptors come from a boy aged 2 to 10 with acute lymphoblastic leukemia, due to receive a stem cell transplant.

This clonotype was counted many times. The chain uses TRBV11-2 and TRBJ2-7; D call uncertain. CDR1 and CDR2 (germline): SGHAT, FQNNGV. The CDR3 sequence is 11 residues long. V dropped 5 bases and J dropped 5 bases, with 7 bases sitting between them. This CDR3 is CASSLLNEQYF. DNA of the CDR3: TGTGCCAGCAGCCTATTGAACGAGCAGTACTTC.

This clonotype was seen ten or more times. The rearrangement joins TRBV29-1 to TRBJ1-1; possibly TRBD1 for D (5 bases). The CDR3 extends over 13 amino acids. V shed 3 bases and J shed 1 base, with 9 bases lying between them. CDR1 is SQVTM and CDR2 is ANQGSEA in the germline V gene. CDR3 bases: TGCAGCGTTGAGTCACAGGAGAACACTGAAGCTTTCTTT. It translates to CSVESQENTEAFF.

This clonotype came up many times. The chain couples TRBV28 to TRBJ2-1; a possible D gene is TRBD2 (6 bases). CDR1 and CDR2 from the germline V gene are MDHEN and SYDVKM. CDR3 length equals 15 residues. Trimming took 7 bases from V and 2 from J, leaving 15 bases between them. As DNA, the CDR3 is TGTGCCAGCACTTCGGGAGAGGGCCCCTACAATGAGCAGTTCTTC. Protein: CASTSGEGPYNEQFF.

This clonotype was observed many times. The genes are TRBV5-1 and TRBJ2-7; unclear D gene. The V gene lost 7 bases and the J gene lost 3 bases, with 26 bases spanning the gap. Germline assignment: CDR1 SGHRS and CDR2 YFSETQ. This CDR3 has 17 residues. The chain's CDR3 is CASCKGSGGRMNYEQYF. The CDR3 DNA follows: TGCGCCAGCTGTAAGGGATCCGGCGGACGCATGAACTACGAGCAGTACTTC. Full variable domain (missing parts from reference TRBV5-1 and TRBJ2-7): KAGVTQTPRYLIKTRGQQVTLSCSPISGHRSVSWYQQTPGQGLQFLFEYFSETQRNKGNFPGRFSGRQFSNSRSEMNVSTLELGDSALYLCASCKGSGGRMNYEQYFGPGTRLTVT.

This clonotype was counted ten times or more. The V call is TRBV7-9, the J call TRBJ1-2; no reliable D call. The V end was cut by 5 bases, the J end by 0 bases, with 10 bases between. This CDR3 is built from 14 residues. CDR1 SEHNR and CDR2 FQNEAQ come from the germline V gene (reference sequence). CDR3 nucleotides: TGTGCCAGCAGCCCAGCCAACTCTAACTATGGCTACACCTTC. Translating gives CASSPANSNYGYTF.

A few counts support this clonotype. The CDR3 region has the DNA TGCAGCGTTGACCGACAGGGGGCCACTGAAGCTTTCTTT. This translates into CSVDRQGATEAFF. The rearrangement uses TRBV29-1 and TRBJ1-1, with 10 bases matching TRBD1. Trimming at V came to 3 bases and at J to 4 bases, leaving 2 bases not matched to a gene. Germline assignment: CDR1 SQVTM and CDR2 ANQGSEA. This CDR3 region has 13 residues.

This clonotype was seen more than once but under ten times. The gene calls are TRBV28 and TRBJ1-3, with TRBD1 identical over 8 bases. Germline CDR1 reads MDHEN; CDR2 reads SYDVKM. The CDR3 runs to 16 residues. After removal of 4 bases from V and 2 bases from J, the junction contained 7 bases not matched to a gene. CDR3 amino acids: CASSSQGAGAGNTIYF. The CDR3 DNA follows: TGTGCCAGCAGTTCCCAGGGGGCAGGGGCTGGAAACACCATATATTTT.

This clonotype was found many times. This chain uses TRBV28 with TRBJ2-4; unclear D gene. Per germline, CDR1 MDHEN and CDR2 SYDVKM. Trimming took 8 bases from V and 2 from J, leaving 7 bases between them. CDR3 length: 12 residues. CDR3 in DNA: TGTGCCAGCCGGAAAACCAAAAACATTCAGTACTTC. The encoded protein is CASRKTKNIQYF.

A word on this clonotype: A single base separates this from a much larger clone, so it may be a read error. This chain links TRBV20-1 with TRBJ2-1; TRBD2 is a possible D gene (5 bases). The end of the DNA aligns better with TRBJ2-7, so the J call may be wrong. The CDR3 spans 16 residues. Germline V lookup: CDR1 DFQATT, CDR2 SNEGSKA (reference sequence). The CDR3 nucleotides read TGCAGTGCTAGAGATGAGGGCGGCCCTTCCTACAATGAGCAGTACTTC. It is translated as CSARDEGGPSYNEQYF.

This clonotype was counted between two and nine times. The chain links TRBV3-1 to TRBJ2-7, with D possibly being TRBD1 (6 bases). CDR1 and CDR2 (germline): LGHDT, YNNKEL (reference sequence). The CDR3 consists of 15 residues. V shed 1 base and J shed 3 bases, with 13 bases lying between them. The CDR3 nucleotides are TGTGCCAGCAGCCAAGCGGGCCAGGGGAGCTACGAGCAGTACTTC. Protein sequence: CASSQAGQGSYEQYF.

Ten or more counts support this clonotype. The chain joins TRBV28 to TRBJ2-3; 8 positions agree with TRBD2. Germline CDR1 is MDHEN and CDR2 is SYDVKM. The V segment lost 5 bases and the J segment 1 base; nucleotides outside the gene matches: 11. This CDR3 spans 17 amino acids. CDR3 DNA: TGTGCCAGCAGTCCGCCGGGGGGGGCGCTTCGCACAGATACGCAGTATTTT. Translating gives CASSPPGGALRTDTQYF.

This clonotype was observed at least ten times. This chain connects TRBV29-1 to TRBJ2-7, with 10 bases aligning to TRBD2. The J segment lost 6 bases and the V segment lost 4 bases, leaving 3 bases of the junction unmatched. From germline, CDR1 is SQVTM and CDR2 ANQGSEA. The CDR3 sequence is 12 residues long. The CDR3 coding sequence is TGCAGCGTTGTAGCGGGGGGCGGCGAGCAGTACTTC. Translating gives CSVVAGGGEQYF.

In its sample, this clonotype was seen many times. The chain combines TRBV6-5 with TRBJ1-4, with unresolved D. From germline, CDR1 is MNHEY and CDR2 SVGAGI. The CDR3 length is 15 residues. With 0 bases removed from V and 0 bases from J, the gap between germline ends came to 5 bases. The CDR3 is CASSYSIATNEKLFF. Here the CDR3 DNA reads TGTGCCAGCAGTTACTCGATTGCAACTAATGAAAAACTGTTTTTT.

There are a few counts of this clonotype. The genes are TRBV2 and TRBJ2-5; D not resolved. Looked up from germline, CDR1 is SNHLY and CDR2 is FYNNEI. Trimming removed 9 bases from V and 3 bases from J, with 14 bases in between. The CDR3 length is 13 residues. The chain's CDR3 is CARDGEVKETQYF. The CDR3 region has the DNA TGTGCCAGGGACGGAGAGGTAAAAGAGACCCAGTACTTC. Together with reference TRBV2 and TRBJ2-5, the CDR3 gives the full variable domain: EPEVTQTPSHQVTQMGQEVILRCVPISNHLYFYWYRQILGQKVEFLVSFYNNEISEKSEIFDDQFSVERPDGSNFTLKIRSTKLEDSAMYFCARDGEVKETQYFGPGTRLLVL.

This clonotype was counted many times. This rearrangement joins TRBV20-1 to TRBJ1-1; possible D gene TRBD1, 5 bases. The V gene lost 1 base and the J gene lost 3 bases, with 9 bases spanning the gap. CDR3 length: 13 amino acids. The germline V gene encodes CDR1 DFQATT and CDR2 SNEGSKA (reference sequence). CDR3 nucleotides: TGCAGTGCTAGAGGTCCAGGGTACACTGAAGCTTTCTTT. This encodes CSARGPGYTEAFF.

The table lists this clonotype with many counts. The chain carries TRBV13 and TRBJ2-1; 10 bases match TRBD2. From germline, CDR1 is PRHDT and CDR2 FYEKMQ (reference sequence). The CDR3 runs to 15 residues. The trim removed 3 bases at V and 3 bases at J, leaving 2 bases unmatched. The CDR3 region has the DNA TGTGCCAGCAGCTTTAGCGGGAGGAACTACAATGAGCAGTTCTTC. It specifies CASSFSGRNYNEQFF.

There are many counts of this clonotype. The V call is TRBV20-1, the J call TRBJ1-1, with unresolved D. Trimming stripped 1 base from V and 0 bases from J, with 15 bases between. Germline-derived CDR1 and CDR2 are DFQATT and SNEGSKA (reference sequence). The CDR3 sequence is 16 residues long. CDR3 loop: CSARGAKGRMNTEAFF. As DNA, the CDR3 is TGCAGTGCTAGAGGAGCGAAAGGACGCATGAACACTGAAGCTTTCTTT.

The table lists this clonotype with many counts. The chain has TRBV12-3 or TRBV12-4 and TRBJ2-5; no reliable D call. Trimming shortened V by 1 base and J by 5 bases, and 5 bases separated the two germline ends. CDR3 size: 12 residues. For the CDR3, the DNA is TGTGCCAGCAGTTTAGACCCGGAGACCCAGTACTTC. Translating it yields CASSLDPETQYF.

This clonotype was picked up many times. This chain uses TRBV7-2 with TRBJ2-1; 8 nucleotides line up with TRBD2. Germline V lookup: CDR1 SGHTA, CDR2 FQGNSA. Unmatched junction bases numbered 6, after V lost 2 bases and J lost 3 bases. The CDR3 contains 16 residues. The CDR3 DNA sequence: TGTGCCAGCAGCTTATCCGGGGGGGGATTCTACAATGAGCAGTTCTTC. Residues: CASSLSGGGFYNEQFF.

This clonotype was counted a few times. The chain recombines TRBV12-3 or TRBV12-4 with TRBJ2-7, with D perhaps assigned TRBD1 or TRBD2 (5 bases each). The CDR3 runs to 15 residues. V was clipped by 5 bases and J by 5 bases, with 19 bases between them. The CDR3 DNA sequence: TGTGCCAGCAGTCAAGGGACCTCCCTCAGGAACGAGCAGTACTTC. Encoded protein: CASSQGTSLRNEQYF.

This clonotype was observed many times. The chain couples TRBV28 to TRBJ1-5; no definite D call. The ends were cut back, 4 bases at V and 0 bases at J, with 13 bases in the middle. Germline V gene data show CDR1 as MDHEN and CDR2 as SYDVKM. The length of the CDR3 is 16 residues. The CDR3 is CASSSFTTYSNQPQHF. CDR3 coding DNA: TGTGCCAGCAGTTCGTTTACAACCTATAGCAATCAGCCCCAGCATTTT.

This clonotype has at least ten counts. The rearrangement links TRBV28 to TRBJ2-1, with 11 positions matching TRBD1. V shed 4 bases, J shed 4 bases, and the junction held 9 bases outside the gene matches. CDR3 length: 17 amino acids. Germline V gives CDR1 MDHEN, CDR2 SYDVKM. CDR3 residues: CASSSTTGQGGYNEQFF. The CDR3 coding sequence is TGTGCCAGCAGTTCCACCACGGGACAGGGGGGATACAATGAGCAGTTCTTC.

This clonotype was counted many times. The chain is built from TRBV12-3 or TRBV12-4 and TRBJ1-5, with 11 bases that match TRBD1. Germline trimming cut 0 bases from V and 7 bases from J; bases unmatched to any gene: 5. The CDR3 totals 16 residues. CDR3 in amino acids: CASSLAAGTGGQPQHF. The CDR3 region has the DNA TGTGCCAGCAGTTTAGCTGCCGGGACAGGGGGGCAGCCCCAGCATTTT.

This clonotype has a count of ten or more. V usage is TRBV29-1 and J usage is TRBJ2-3; 11 positions agree with TRBD2. Germline assignment: CDR1 SQVTM and CDR2 ANQGSEA. After removal of 0 bases from V and 6 bases from J, the junction contained 11 bases not matched to a gene. This CDR3 is built from 17 residues. The CDR3 DNA reads as TGCAGCGTTGAAGATCCCGGGACTAGCGGTCCCTTGGATACGCAGTATTTT. This codes for CSVEDPGTSGPLDTQYF.

The sample holds many counts of this clonotype. The chain employs TRBV4-3 and TRBJ1-2; the D gene is possibly TRBD1 (5 bases). Germline loops: CDR1 LGHNA, CDR2 YSLEER. The V gene lost 0 bases and the J gene lost 2 bases, with 7 bases spanning the gap. This CDR3 is built from 14 residues. The CDR3 region is CASSQDGQNYGYTF. The DNA for the CDR3 is TGCGCCAGCAGCCAAGATGGACAAAACTATGGCTACACCTTC.

At least ten counts were recorded for this clonotype. CDR3 protein: CASSFGGPTDTQYF. The CDR3 coding sequence is TGTGCCAGCAGTTTTGGCGGCCCCACAGATACGCAGTATTTT. The chain recombines TRBV28 with TRBJ2-3, with unresolved D. V shed 3 bases and J shed 2 bases, with 9 bases lying between them. The CDR3 is 14 residues long. In germline, CDR1 is MDHEN, CDR2 SYDVKM.

Only a few counts were recorded for this clonotype. This chain joins TRBV7-2 and TRBJ2-7; 10 bases agree with TRBD1. CDR1 is SGHTA, CDR2 FQGNSA, per germline. This CDR3 is built from 15 residues. J lost 4 bases, V lost 5 bases, and 8 bases had no gene match. The CDR3 bases are TGTGCCAGCAGCCCGAAGACAGGGGGCCTATACGAGCAGTACTTC. Translation: CASSPKTGGLYEQYF.

This clonotype was counted only a few times. This chain joins TRBV5-1 and TRBJ1-2, with 7 nucleotides matching TRBD1. This CDR3 is 15 amino acids long. Germline assignment: CDR1 SGHRS and CDR2 YFSETQ. J was trimmed by 4 bases and V by 4 bases; bases with no gene match: 10. CDR3 sequence reads: CASSPDRAYGYGYTF. The DNA of the CDR3 is TGCGCCAGCAGCCCCGACAGGGCTTATGGCTATGGCTACACCTTC.

The chain uses TRBV27 and TRBJ2-1; no definite D call. Deletions cut 0 bases from V and 4 bases from J, with 19 bases between. The CDR3 has 18 amino acids. The germline CDR1 and CDR2 sequences are MNHEY and SMNVEV (reference sequence). The CDR3 reads CASSLSIFSSVGYNEQFF. The CDR3 DNA follows: TGTGCCAGCAGTTTATCGATTTTCAGTTCAGTGGGATACAATGAGCAGTTCTTC.

This clonotype was recorded at least ten times. The chain employs TRBV28 and TRBJ2-3; 12 nucleotides match TRBD2. The CDR3 is made up of 19 amino acids. V dropped 6 bases and J dropped 4; count of bases not matched to a gene: 17. Per germline, CDR1 MDHEN and CDR2 SYDVKM. The CDR3 sequence: CASSTTLAGGASLPDTQYF. The CDR3 DNA sequence: TGTGCCAGCAGCACCACTCTAGCGGGAGGGGCATCCCTCCCAGATACGCAGTATTTT.